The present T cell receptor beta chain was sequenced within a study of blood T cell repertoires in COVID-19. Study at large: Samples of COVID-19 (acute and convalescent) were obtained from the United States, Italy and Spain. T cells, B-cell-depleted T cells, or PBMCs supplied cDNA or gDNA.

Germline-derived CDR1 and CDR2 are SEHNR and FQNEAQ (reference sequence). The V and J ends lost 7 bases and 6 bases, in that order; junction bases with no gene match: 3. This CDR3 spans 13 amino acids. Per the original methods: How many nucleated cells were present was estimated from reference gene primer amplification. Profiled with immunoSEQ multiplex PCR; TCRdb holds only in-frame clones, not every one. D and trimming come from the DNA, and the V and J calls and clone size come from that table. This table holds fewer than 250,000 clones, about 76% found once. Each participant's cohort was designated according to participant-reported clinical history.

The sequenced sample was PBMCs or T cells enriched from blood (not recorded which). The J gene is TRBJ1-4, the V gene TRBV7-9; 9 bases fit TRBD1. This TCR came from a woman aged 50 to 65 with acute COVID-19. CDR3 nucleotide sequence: TGTGCCAGCACCGACAGGGGGGATGAAAAACTGTTTTTT. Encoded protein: CASTDRGDEKLFF.